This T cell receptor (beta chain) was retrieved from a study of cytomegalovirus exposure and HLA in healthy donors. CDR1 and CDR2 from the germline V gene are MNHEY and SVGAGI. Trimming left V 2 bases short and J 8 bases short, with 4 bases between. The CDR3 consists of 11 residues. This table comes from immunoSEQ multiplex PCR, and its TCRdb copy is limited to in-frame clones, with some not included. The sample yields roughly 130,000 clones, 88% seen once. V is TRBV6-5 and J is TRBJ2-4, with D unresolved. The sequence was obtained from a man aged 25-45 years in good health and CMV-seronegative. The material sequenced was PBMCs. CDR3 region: CASSYADIQYF. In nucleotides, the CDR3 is TGTGCCAGCAGTTACGCGGACATTCAGTACTTC.